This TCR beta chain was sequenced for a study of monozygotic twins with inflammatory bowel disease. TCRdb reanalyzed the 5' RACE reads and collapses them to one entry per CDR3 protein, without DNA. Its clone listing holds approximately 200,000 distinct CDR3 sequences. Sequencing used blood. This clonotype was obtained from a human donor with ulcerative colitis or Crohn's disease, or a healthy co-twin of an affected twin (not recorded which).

CDR3 amino acids: CASSLDGLAGGADTQYF. The V gene is TRBV5-4, the J gene TRBJ2-3; TCRdb indicates TRBD2, and absent DNA this call remains unverified. The CDR3 totals 17 residues. Germline CDR1 SGHNT, CDR2 YYREEE (reference sequence).